This T cell receptor (beta chain) was recorded in a study of T cell repertoires in cytomegalovirus infection. Whole-study findings and limits: CMV carriers with the relevant HLA were identified by cumulative public TCR beta family frequency.

V lost 5 bases and J 0 bases, leaving 11 bases between the germline ends. The CDR3 sequence is 15 residues long. The germline V gene encodes CDR1 SEHNR and CDR2 FQNEAQ (reference sequence). MiXCR, applied by TCRdb to the reads, yields one record per CDR3 protein. The table includes roughly 190,000 distinct CDR3 sequences, approximately 9.6% detected once. This clonotype has at least ten counts. Its specificity is unknown. Sample: PBMCs. The chain combines TRBV7-9 with TRBJ2-1, with D unclear. The sequence derives from a human donor in good health (CMV status not recorded). Some clones in this sample may be carry-over from other donors' samples. The CDR3 here is CASSIQPSSYNEQFF. CDR3 DNA: TGTGCCAGCAGCATACAGCCGAGCTCCTACAATGAGCAGTTCTTC. Full variable domain (outside the CDR3, taken from reference TRBV7-9 and TRBJ2-1): DTGVSQNPRHKITKRGQNVTFRCDPISEHNRLYWYRQTLGQGPEFLTYFQNEAQLEKSRLLSDRFSAERPKGSFSTLEIQRTEQGDSAMYLCASSIQPSSYNEQFFGPGTRLTVL.